This entry features one T cell receptor beta chain sequence. Its antigen is not identified. The data were obtained in a study of cytomegalovirus exposure and HLA in healthy donors. The CDR3 runs to 15 residues. Germline values: CDR1 SGHRS, CDR2 YFSETQ. Unmatched junction bases numbered 3, after V lost 4 bases and J lost 5 bases. PCR involved 60 Vbeta and 13 Jbeta primers. Data came from immunoSEQ multiplex PCR; TCRdb stores just in-frame clones and leaves some out. The sample contains 150,000 to 200,000 clones, approximately 80% of which appear only once. General study points: Overall, approximately 150 TCR beta chains were annotated as cytomegalovirus-associated.

The chain has TRBV5-1 and TRBJ2-1; 13 nucleotides align to TRBD2. The receptor was derived from a woman in her forties or fifties in good health and CMV-seronegative. Material: PBMCs. The DNA of the CDR3 is TGCGCCAGCAGCCCGGGACTAGCGGGGAACAATGAGCAGTTCTTC. This codes for CASSPGLAGNNEQFF.